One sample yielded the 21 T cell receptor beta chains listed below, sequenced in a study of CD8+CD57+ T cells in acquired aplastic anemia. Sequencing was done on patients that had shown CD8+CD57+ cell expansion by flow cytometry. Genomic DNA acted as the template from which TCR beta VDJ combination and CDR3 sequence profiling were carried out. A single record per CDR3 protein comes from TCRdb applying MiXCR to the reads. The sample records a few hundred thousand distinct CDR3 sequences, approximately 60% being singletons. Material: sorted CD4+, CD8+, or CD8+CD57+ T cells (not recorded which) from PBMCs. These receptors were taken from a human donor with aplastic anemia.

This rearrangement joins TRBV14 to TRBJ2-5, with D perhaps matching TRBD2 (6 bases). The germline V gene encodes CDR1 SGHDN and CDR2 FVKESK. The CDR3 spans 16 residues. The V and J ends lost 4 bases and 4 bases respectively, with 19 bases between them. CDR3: CASSPVGGALIETQYF. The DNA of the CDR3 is TGTGCCAGCAGCCCCGTGGGGGGAGCTCTCATAGAGACCCAGTACTTC. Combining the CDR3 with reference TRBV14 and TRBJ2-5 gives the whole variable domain EAGVTQFPSHSVIEKGQTVTLRCDPISGHDNLYWYRRVMGKEIKFLLHFVKESKQDESGMPNNRFLAERTGGTYSTLKVQPAELEDSGVYFCASSPVGGALIETQYFGPGTRLLVL.

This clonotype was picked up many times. CDR3 residues: CASSFGQANYGYTF. CDR3 in DNA: TGTGCCAGCAGCTTCGGACAGGCTAACTATGGCTACACCTTC. The chain employs TRBV11-1 and TRBJ1-2; 7 bases align to TRBD1. This CDR3 region has 14 residues. With 3 bases clipped from V and 0 bases from J, the junction kept 1 base outside the gene matches. Germline V gives CDR1 SGHAT, CDR2 FQDESV (reference sequence).

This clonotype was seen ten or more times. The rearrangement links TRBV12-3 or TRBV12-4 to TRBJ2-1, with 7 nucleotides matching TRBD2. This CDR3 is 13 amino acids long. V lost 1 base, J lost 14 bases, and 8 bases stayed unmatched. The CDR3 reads CASSLGLAVREFF. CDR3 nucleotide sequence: TGTGCCAGCAGTTTAGGTCTAGCGGTAAGGGAGTTCTTC.

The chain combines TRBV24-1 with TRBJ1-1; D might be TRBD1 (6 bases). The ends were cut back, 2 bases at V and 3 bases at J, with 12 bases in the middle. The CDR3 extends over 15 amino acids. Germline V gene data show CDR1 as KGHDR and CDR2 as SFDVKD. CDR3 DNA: TGTGCCACCAGTGATTCCTCGACAGGCCACACTGAAGCTTTCTTT. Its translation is CATSDSSTGHTEAFF.

The CDR3 loop reads CASSELAGGPGETQYF. As DNA, the CDR3 is TGTGCCAGCAGTGAGCTAGCGGGAGGGCCAGGGGAGACCCAGTACTTC. The genes are TRBV2 and TRBJ2-5; the match to TRBD2 covers 12 bases. The ends lost 3 bases at V and 5 bases at J; junction bases unmatched: 7. The length of the CDR3 is 16 residues. Germline V gene data show CDR1 as SNHLY and CDR2 as FYNNEI.

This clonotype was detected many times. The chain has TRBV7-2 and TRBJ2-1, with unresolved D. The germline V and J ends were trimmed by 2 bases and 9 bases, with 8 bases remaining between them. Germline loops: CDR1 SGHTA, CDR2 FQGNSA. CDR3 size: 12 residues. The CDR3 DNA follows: TGTGCCAGCAGCTTACTAGACACTGAGCAGTTCTTC. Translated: CASSLLDTEQFF.

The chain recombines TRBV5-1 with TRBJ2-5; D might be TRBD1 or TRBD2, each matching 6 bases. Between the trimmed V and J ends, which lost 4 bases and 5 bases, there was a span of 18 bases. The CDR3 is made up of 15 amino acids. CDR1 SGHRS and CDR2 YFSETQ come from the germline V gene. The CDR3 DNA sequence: TGCGCCAGCAGCCCACGGGCCGGGGGCTCGGAGACCCAGTACTTC. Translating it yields CASSPRAGGSETQYF. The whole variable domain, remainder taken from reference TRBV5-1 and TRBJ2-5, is KAGVTQTPRYLIKTRGQQVTLSCSPISGHRSVSWYQQTPGQGLQFLFEYFSETQRNKGNFPGRFSGRQFSNSRSEMNVSTLELGDSALYLCASSPRAGGSETQYFGPGTRLLVL.

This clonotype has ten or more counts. CDR3 nucleotides: TGTGCCAGCAGTGAGACGCGAGGGAACACTGAAGCTTTCTTT. This encodes CASSETRGNTEAFF. The chain joins TRBV25-1 to TRBJ1-1; D is ambiguous. V was cut by 3 bases and J by 1 base, with 9 bases left in between. In germline, CDR1 is MGHDK, CDR2 SYGVNS. The CDR3 is 14 residues long.

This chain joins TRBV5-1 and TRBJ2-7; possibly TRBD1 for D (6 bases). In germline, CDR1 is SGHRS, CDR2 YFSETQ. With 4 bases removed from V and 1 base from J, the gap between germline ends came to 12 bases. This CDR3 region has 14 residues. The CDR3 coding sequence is TGCGCCAGCAGCAATCGACAGGCGTCCTACGAGCAGTACTTC. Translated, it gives CASSNRQASYEQYF.

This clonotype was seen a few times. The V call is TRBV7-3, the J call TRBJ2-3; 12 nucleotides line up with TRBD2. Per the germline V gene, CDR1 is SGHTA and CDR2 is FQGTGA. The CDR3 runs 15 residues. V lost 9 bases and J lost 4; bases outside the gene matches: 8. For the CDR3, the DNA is TGTGCCAGTACTCTGACTAGCGGGAGAGCAGATACGCAGTATTTT. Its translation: CASTLTSGRADTQYF.

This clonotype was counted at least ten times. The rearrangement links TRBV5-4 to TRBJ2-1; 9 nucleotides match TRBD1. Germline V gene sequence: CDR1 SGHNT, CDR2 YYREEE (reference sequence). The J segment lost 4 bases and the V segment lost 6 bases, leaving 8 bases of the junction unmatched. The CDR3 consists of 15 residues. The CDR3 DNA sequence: TGTGCCAGCACCGCCGGGGGGACAGGGTACAATGAGCAGTTCTTC. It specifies CASTAGGTGYNEQFF.

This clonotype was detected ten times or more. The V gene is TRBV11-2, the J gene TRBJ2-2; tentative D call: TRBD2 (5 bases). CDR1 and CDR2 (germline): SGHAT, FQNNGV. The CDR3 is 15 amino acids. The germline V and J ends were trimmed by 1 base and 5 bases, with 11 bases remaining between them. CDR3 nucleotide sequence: TGTGCCAGCAGCTTAGGCTTCGGAGGTACCGGGGAGCTGTTTTTT. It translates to CASSLGFGGTGELFF.

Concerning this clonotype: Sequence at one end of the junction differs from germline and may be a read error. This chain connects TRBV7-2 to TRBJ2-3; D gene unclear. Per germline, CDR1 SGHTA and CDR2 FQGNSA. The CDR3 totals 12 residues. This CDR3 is CASSLSPDTQYF. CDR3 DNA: TGCGCCAGCAGCTTGTCACCAGATACGCAGTATTTT. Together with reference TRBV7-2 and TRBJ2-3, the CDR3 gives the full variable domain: GAGVSQSPSNKVTEKGKDVELRCDPISGHTALYWYRQSLGQGLEFLIYFQGNSAPDKSGLPSDRFSAERTGGSVSTLTIQRTQQEDSAVYLCASSLSPDTQYFGPGTRLTVL.

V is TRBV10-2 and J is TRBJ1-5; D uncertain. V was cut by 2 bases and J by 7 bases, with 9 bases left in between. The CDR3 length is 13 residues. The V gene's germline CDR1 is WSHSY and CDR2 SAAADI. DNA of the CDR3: TGCGCCAGCAGTGAGGAGGTGGAACAGCCCCAGCATTTT. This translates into CASSEEVEQPQHF.

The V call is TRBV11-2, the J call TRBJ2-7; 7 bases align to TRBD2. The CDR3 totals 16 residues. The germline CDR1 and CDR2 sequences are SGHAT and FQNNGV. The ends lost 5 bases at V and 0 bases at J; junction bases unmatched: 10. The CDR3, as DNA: TGTGCCAGCAGCCCCGTAGCGGGCGTATACTCCTACGAGCAGTACTTC. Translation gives CASSPVAGVYSYEQYF. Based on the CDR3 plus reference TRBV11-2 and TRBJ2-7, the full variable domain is EAGVAQSPRYKIIEKRQSVAFWCNPISGHATLYWYQQILGQGPKLLIQFQNNGVVDDSQLPKDRFSAERLKGVDSTLKIQPAKLEDSAVYLCASSPVAGVYSYEQYFGPGTRLTVT.

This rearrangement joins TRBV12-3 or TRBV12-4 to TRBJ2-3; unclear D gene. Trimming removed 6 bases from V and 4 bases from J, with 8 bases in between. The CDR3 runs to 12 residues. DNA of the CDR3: TGTGCCAGCAGATGGAGAGCAGATACGCAGTATTTT. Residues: CASRWRADTQYF.

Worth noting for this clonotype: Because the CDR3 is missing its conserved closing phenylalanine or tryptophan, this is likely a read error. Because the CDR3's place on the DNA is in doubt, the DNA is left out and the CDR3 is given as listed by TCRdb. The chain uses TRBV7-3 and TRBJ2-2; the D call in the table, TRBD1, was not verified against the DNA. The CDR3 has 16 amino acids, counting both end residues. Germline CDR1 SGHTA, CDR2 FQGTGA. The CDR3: CASSYLTGRTYNEQFS.

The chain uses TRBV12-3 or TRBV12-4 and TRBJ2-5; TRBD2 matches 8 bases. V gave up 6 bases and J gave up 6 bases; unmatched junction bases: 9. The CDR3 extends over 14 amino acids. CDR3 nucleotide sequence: TGTGCCAGCAGCCCGTCGGGGGGGAGAAAGACCCAGTACTTC. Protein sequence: CASSPSGGRKTQYF.

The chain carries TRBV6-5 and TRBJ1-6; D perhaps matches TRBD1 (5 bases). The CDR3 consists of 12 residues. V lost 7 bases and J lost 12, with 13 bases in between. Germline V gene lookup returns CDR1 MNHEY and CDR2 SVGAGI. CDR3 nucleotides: TGTGCCAGCACCTCCGGGGGAGGACCCCTCCACTTT. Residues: CASTSGGGPLHF.

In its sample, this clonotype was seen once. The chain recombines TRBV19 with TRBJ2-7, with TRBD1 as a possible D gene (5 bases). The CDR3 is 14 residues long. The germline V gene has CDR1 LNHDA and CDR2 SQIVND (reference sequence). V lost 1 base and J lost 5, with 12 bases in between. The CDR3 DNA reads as TGTGCCAGTAGTATAGGGAAGGGGATCCACGAGCAGTACTTC. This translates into CASSIGKGIHEQYF.

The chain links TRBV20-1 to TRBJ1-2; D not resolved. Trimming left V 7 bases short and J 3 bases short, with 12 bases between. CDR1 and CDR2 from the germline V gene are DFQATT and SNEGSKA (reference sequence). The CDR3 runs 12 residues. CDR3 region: CSGGDMDYGYTF. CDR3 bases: TGCAGTGGCGGGGATATGGACTATGGCTACACCTTC.